The 22 T cell receptor beta chains reported below all come from one sample, sequenced in a study of T cells after yellow fever vaccination. Each CDR3 protein gets one entry after TCRdb re-called the 5' RACE reads with MiXCR. Of 30,000 to 40,000 distinct CDR3 sequences in the sample, 6% to 8.5% are singletons; the top ten hold less than 25%. Material: PBMCs, either bulk or a sorted T-cell subset (CD4+, CD8+, memory, or dextramer-sorted; not recorded which), obtained on the day of the first yellow fever vaccination. The receptors originated from a man in his late teens or twenties who received the YFV17D yellow fever vaccine.

This clonotype was detected many times. The chain recombines TRBV18 with TRBJ2-7, with TRBD1 matching over 9 bases. This CDR3 is 13 amino acids long. Germline CDR1 and CDR2: KGHSH and LQKENI. V was pared by 6 bases and J by 6 bases, with 6 bases of the junction left unmatched. CDR3 bases: TGTGCCAGCTCCGGGGACAGGGAGTTCGAGCAGTACTTC. Translating gives CASSGDREFEQYF.

V usage is TRBV28 and J usage is TRBJ2-5, with TRBD2 matching 7 bases. After removal of 6 bases from V and 5 bases from J, the junction contained 12 bases not matched to a gene. Per the germline V gene, CDR1 is MDHEN and CDR2 is SYDVKM. This CDR3 region has 15 residues. CDR3 bases: TGTGCCAGCAGCCCCGGGGAGGGCTCGGTGGAGACCCAGTACTTC. Its translation: CASSPGEGSVETQYF. Using reference TRBV28 and TRBJ2-5 for the parts outside the CDR3, the full variable domain is DVKVTQSSRYLVKRTGEKVFLECVQDMDHENMFWYRQDPGLGLRLIYFSYDVKMKEKGDIPEGYSVSREKKERFSLILESASTNQTSMYLCASSPGEGSVETQYFGPGTRLLVL.

Many counts were recorded for this clonotype. This sequence joins TRBV12-3 or TRBV12-4 and TRBJ2-1; no firm D call. V shed 0 bases and J shed 7 bases, with 13 bases lying between them. The CDR3 is made up of 15 amino acids. DNA of the CDR3: TGTGCCAGCAGTTTAGCGGGCACTATGGGGAATGAGCAGTTCTTC. This encodes CASSLAGTMGNEQFF.

This clonotype was seen repeatedly, ten times or more. The chain couples TRBV6-2 or TRBV6-3 to TRBJ2-3; no definite D call. The V gene's germline CDR1 is MNHEY and CDR2 SVGEGT. The CDR3 contains 13 residues. With 4 bases removed from V and 6 bases from J, the gap between germline ends came to 11 bases. CDR3 amino acids: CASSSNEADTQYF. The CDR3 DNA is TGTGCCAGCAGTTCCAATGAGGCCGATACGCAGTATTTT.

This clonotype was recorded many times. This chain links TRBV20-1 with TRBJ1-2, with 8 bases fitting TRBD1. Germline CDR1 reads DFQATT; CDR2 reads SNEGSKA (reference sequence). This CDR3 comprises 12 residues. DNA for the CDR3: TGCTGCAGGGGACAGGATAACTATGGCTACACCTTC. Amino acids: CCRGQDNYGYTF.

This clonotype was observed at least ten times. The chain combines TRBV5-1 with TRBJ2-3; weak D call: TRBD2 (6 bases). Trimming took off 1 base at V and 6 bases at J, with 15 bases between the two ends. Germline V gene lookup returns CDR1 SGHRS and CDR2 YFSETQ. The CDR3 has 15 amino acids. The CDR3 spells CASSLMAGPVDTQYF. CDR3 coding DNA: TGCGCCAGCAGCTTGATGGCGGGGCCCGTCGATACGCAGTATTTT.

Of note for this clonotype: A much larger clone lies one base from this, so it may be a read error. The chain has TRBV19 and TRBJ1-5; no reliable D call. CDR3 length: 16 residues. CDR1 is LNHDA and CDR2 is SQIVND in the germline V gene (reference sequence). Here the CDR3 reads CASSTPMEFSKQPQHF. The CDR3 DNA reads as TGTGCCAGTAGTACCCCAATGGAGTTTAGCAAACAGCCCCAGCATTTT.

This clonotype was observed many times. This chain uses TRBV7-2 with TRBJ1-1, with D unresolved. The CDR3 is 11 residues long. Germline V lookup: CDR1 SGHTA, CDR2 FQGNSA. V was cut by 4 bases and J by 3 bases, with 3 bases left in between. The CDR3 sequence is CASSYYTEAFF. The CDR3 DNA follows: TGTGCCAGCAGCTATTACACTGAAGCTTTCTTT.

This clonotype showed up many times. The chain has TRBV29-1 and TRBJ2-5; 10 positions match TRBD2. V was clipped by 4 bases and J by 4 bases; unmatched bases: 0. Germline CDR1 reads SQVTM; CDR2 reads ANQGSEA. The CDR3 is 12 residues long. CDR3 residues: CSVGTSGETQYF. CDR3 bases: TGCAGCGTTGGGACTAGCGGAGAGACCCAGTACTTC.

This clonotype was counted at least ten times. This sequence joins TRBV5-1 and TRBJ2-5; no reliable D call. V dropped 0 bases and J dropped 5 bases, with 8 bases sitting between them. This CDR3 is 13 amino acids long. Germline V gives CDR1 SGHRS, CDR2 YFSETQ. The chain's CDR3 is CASSLGVFETQYF. Here the CDR3 DNA reads TGCGCCAGCAGCTTGGGGGTGTTCGAGACCCAGTACTTC.

This clonotype was seen at least ten times. J is TRBJ1-6 and V is TRBV5-1; D not resolved. V lost 1 base, J lost 6 bases, and 20 bases lay in between. The CDR3 has 18 amino acids. Germline lookup yields CDR1 SGHRS and CDR2 YFSETQ. CDR3 protein: CASSLYPGNTDGNSPLHF. Here the CDR3 DNA reads TGCGCCAGCAGCTTGTACCCCGGTAATACAGATGGTAATTCACCCCTCCACTTT.

To note about this clonotype: This sequence may be a read error, since a much larger clone differs from it by one base. For the CDR3, the DNA is TGTGCCAGCATTGGGGATTGCTACACCTTC. Translation gives CASIGDCYTF. The chain recombines TRBV7-9 with TRBJ1-2; no clear D. Germline assignment: CDR1 SEHNR and CDR2 FQNEAQ (reference sequence). Trimming stripped 7 bases from V and 9 bases from J, with 9 bases between. CDR3 length: 10 amino acids. The full variable domain, rest sourced from reference TRBV7-9 and TRBJ1-2, is DTGVSQNPRHKITKRGQNVTFRCDPISEHNRLYWYRQTLGQGPEFLTYFQNEAQLEKSRLLSDRFSAERPKGSFSTLEIQRTEQGDSAMYLCASIGDCYTFGSGTRLTVV.

In the case of this clonotype: A read error may produce the germline difference seen at one junction end. The chain links TRBV7-8 to TRBJ1-5, with 9 nucleotides matching TRBD1. Germline CDR1 is SGHVS and CDR2 is FQNEAQ. The CDR3 consists of 16 residues. CDR3 loop: CASSLGQGLGNQPQHF. The CDR3 coding sequence is TGCGCCAGCAGCTTAGGACAGGGGCTGGGCAATCAGCCCCAGCATTTT.

The table lists this clonotype with many counts. The CDR3 coding sequence is TGTGCCAGCAAACAGGCTTCCCCCGAGCAGTACTTC. Encoded protein: CASKQASPEQYF. The chain is built from TRBV12-3 or TRBV12-4 and TRBJ2-7, with D perhaps matching TRBD1 (5 bases). This CDR3 is built from 12 residues. Trimming cost V 7 bases and J 6 bases, with 13 bases left between them.

This clonotype was detected many times. The rearrangement links TRBV7-9 to TRBJ2-3; no definite D call. CDR1 SEHNR and CDR2 FQNEAQ come from the germline V gene (reference sequence). Trimming removed 1 base at V and 5 bases at J, with 19 bases between. CDR3 length equals 17 residues. The CDR3 loop reads CASSLVGFEANEDTQYF. The CDR3 DNA reads TGTGCCAGCAGCTTAGTGGGCTTCGAAGCGAACGAAGATACGCAGTATTTT. Combining the CDR3 with reference TRBV7-9 and TRBJ2-3 gives the whole variable domain DTGVSQNPRHKITKRGQNVTFRCDPISEHNRLYWYRQTLGQGPEFLTYFQNEAQLEKSRLLSDRFSAERPKGSFSTLEIQRTEQGDSAMYLCASSLVGFEANEDTQYFGPGTRLTVL.

This clonotype showed up many times. This chain uses TRBV5-1 with TRBJ2-1; 12 bases fit TRBD2. Unmatched junction bases numbered 7, after V lost 5 bases and J lost 1 base. The germline CDR1 and CDR2 sequences are SGHRS and YFSETQ. The CDR3 is 17 residues long. CDR3 sequence reads: CASRSSGGAQSYNEQFF. CDR3 DNA: TGCGCCAGCAGGTCTAGCGGGGGGGCCCAGTCCTACAATGAGCAGTTCTTC.

This clonotype was seen a few times. The chain links TRBV10-3 to TRBJ1-3; D possibly corresponds to TRBD1 (6 bases). In germline, CDR1 is ENHRY, CDR2 SYGVKD. This CDR3 has 13 amino acids. With 6 bases removed from V and 4 bases from J, the gap between germline ends came to 10 bases. CDR3 loop: CAIRRTDGNTIYF. DNA for the CDR3: TGTGCCATCAGACGGACAGACGGAAACACCATATATTTT.

This clonotype was detected ten times or more. This chain uses TRBV29-1 with TRBJ1-1, with unresolved D. The CDR3 extends over 14 amino acids. With 4 bases removed from V and 6 bases from J, the gap between germline ends came to 18 bases. The germline V gene has CDR1 SQVTM and CDR2 ANQGSEA. The CDR3 spells CSVGGLRLRPEAFF. CDR3 nucleotide sequence: TGCAGCGTTGGGGGTTTGCGGTTACGTCCTGAAGCTTTCTTT.

This clonotype showed up many times. The chain employs TRBV4-2 and TRBJ2-7; no reliable D call. This CDR3 is built from 13 residues. From germline, CDR1 is LGHNA and CDR2 YNFKEQ. V was cut by 0 bases and J by 7 bases, with 10 bases left in between. The CDR3 sequence: CASSQDLGREQYV. Here the CDR3 DNA reads TGTGCCAGCAGCCAAGATCTCGGACGGGAGCAGTACGTC.

At least ten counts were recorded for this clonotype. The chain carries TRBV10-3 and TRBJ2-5, with 11 bases lining up with TRBD2. J was trimmed by 2 bases and V by 1 base; bases with no gene match: 3. Germline CDR1 ENHRY, CDR2 SYGVKD. The CDR3 is 16 residues long. The CDR3 DNA sequence: TGTGCCATCAGTGAGTGGCTAGCGGGGGGACAAGAGACCCAGTACTTC. The encoded protein is CAISEWLAGGQETQYF.

This clonotype was seen many times. The chain joins TRBV10-2 to TRBJ2-5; 7 bases agree with TRBD1. The ends lost 7 bases at V and 4 bases at J; junction bases unmatched: 3. Per the germline V gene, CDR1 is WSHSY and CDR2 is SAAADI. The CDR3 runs 12 residues. CDR3 in amino acids: CASKTGSETQYF. CDR3 DNA: TGCGCCAGCAAGACAGGGTCAGAGACCCAGTACTTC.

This clonotype was recorded many times. The chain combines TRBV5-1 with TRBJ2-4; 9 bases map to TRBD1. Per the germline V gene, CDR1 is SGHRS and CDR2 is YFSETQ. CDR3 size: 18 residues. The V gene end was trimmed by 3 bases and the J gene end by 0 bases; junction bases not matched to a gene: 10. The CDR3 sequence is CASSSGRDRDLAKNIQYF. The CDR3 region has the DNA TGCGCCAGCAGCTCGGGGCGGGACAGGGATCTAGCCAAAAACATTCAGTACTTC.